The clone carrying this T cell receptor (beta chain) has only one observation. CDR3 length equals 13 residues. Trimming removed 3 bases at V and 7 bases at J, with 10 bases between. The germline V gene encodes CDR1 MNHEY and CDR2 SVGAGI. TCRdb itself ran the 5' RACE reads through MiXCR, one entry per CDR3 protein. The sample has about 32,000 distinct CDR3 sequences; 25% to 30% are singletons. Treg sorting used a CD4+CD25+CD127-/low gate. V and J are TRBV6-5 and TRBJ2-1; D ambiguous. The sequenced sample consisted of tumor-infiltrating Tregs sorted from the breast tumor. The sequence derives from a female donor with breast cancer. CDR3 nucleotides: TGTGCCAGCAGTTATTTTTCCAATAATGAGCAGTTCTTC. Its protein product is CASSYFSNNEQFF.